Sequencing of this T cell receptor beta chain was carried out in a study of T cell responses to AZD1222 COVID-19 vaccine. Study results and caveats: Spike-wide coverage was observed for vaccine-associated CD4 TCRs, with dominant responses at 160-218 and 743-854.

Turning to this clone: Its antigen is unknown.

Measured with immunoSEQ multiplex PCR; TCRdb has only the in-frame clones, and not every one. The sample consists of around 150,000 clones, about 92% of them appearing once. This CDR3 has 15 residues. The germline gives CDR1 MNHNS, CDR2 SASEGT. Trimming took off 0 bases at V and 3 bases at J, with 10 bases between the two ends. Here the sequenced sample was peripheral blood, taken 28 days after the second AZD1222 dose. The genes are TRBV6-1 and TRBJ2-3; D possibly corresponds to TRBD2 (6 bases). The TCR was taken from an adult who received the AZD1222 COVID-19 vaccine. CDR3 bases: TGTGCCAGCAGTGAAGCAAGAGGAGGGACAGATACGCAGTATTTT. Its translation: CASSEARGGTDTQYF.